These 21 T cell receptor beta chains were all obtained from the same sample, sequenced in a study of T cell responses to AZD1222 COVID-19 vaccine. Clones were sequenced by immunoSEQ multiplex PCR, and TCRdb holds only the in-frame ones, with some missing. The sample lists 130,000 to 150,000 clones; approximately 93% were seen once. Sequencing used peripheral blood, obtained after recovery from COVID-19. These receptors were taken from an adult who had recovered from COVID-19.

The V call is TRBV28, the J call TRBJ1-1, with TRBD1 as a possible D gene (5 bases). Germline values: CDR1 MDHEN, CDR2 SYDVKM. V shed 3 bases and J shed 3 bases, with 8 bases lying between them. The CDR3 has 13 amino acids. CDR3 amino acids: CASSFWGDTEAFF. CDR3 sequence (DNA): TGTGCCAGCAGTTTCTGGGGGGACACTGAAGCTTTCTTT. Combining the CDR3 with reference TRBV28 and TRBJ1-1 gives the whole variable domain DVKVTQSSRYLVKRTGEKVFLECVQDMDHENMFWYRQDPGLGLRLIYFSYDVKMKEKGDIPEGYSVSREKKERFSLILESASTNQTSMYLCASSFWGDTEAFFGQGTRLTVV.

The chain links TRBV28 to TRBJ2-3; the D gene is possibly TRBD2 (5 bases). Trimming pared 8 bases from V and 2 bases from J, leaving 29 bases between. Looked up from germline, CDR1 is MDHEN and CDR2 is SYDVKM. CDR3 length equals 19 residues. The CDR3 spells CASSRPTYGPLGITDTQYF. CDR3 coding DNA: TGTGCCAGCTCCCGCCCCACTTATGGCCCACTAGGAATCACAGATACGCAGTATTTT.

CDR3 coding DNA: TGTGCCAGCAGTTTAACAGGGACGAGGTACGAGCAGTACTTC. It translates to CASSLTGTRYEQYF. The chain has TRBV28 and TRBJ2-7; maybe TRBD1 (6 bases). Looked up from germline, CDR1 is MDHEN and CDR2 is SYDVKM. V was cut by 2 bases and J by 4 bases, with 12 bases left in between. This CDR3 spans 14 amino acids. Full variable domain (outside the CDR3, taken from reference TRBV28 and TRBJ2-7): DVKVTQSSRYLVKRTGEKVFLECVQDMDHENMFWYRQDPGLGLRLIYFSYDVKMKEKGDIPEGYSVSREKKERFSLILESASTNQTSMYLCASSLTGTRYEQYFGPGTRLTVT.

The CDR3 reads CASSIRTGASTGELFF. CDR3 sequence (DNA): TGTGCCAGCAGTATAAGGACAGGGGCTAGCACCGGGGAGCTGTTTTTT. V usage is TRBV28 and J usage is TRBJ2-2, with TRBD1 identical over 9 bases. Germline CDR1 is MDHEN and CDR2 is SYDVKM. Losses at the gene ends were 5 bases for V and 4 bases for J; bases not matched to a gene: 8. The CDR3 runs to 16 residues. Based on the CDR3 plus reference TRBV28 and TRBJ2-2, the full variable domain is DVKVTQSSRYLVKRTGEKVFLECVQDMDHENMFWYRQDPGLGLRLIYFSYDVKMKEKGDIPEGYSVSREKKERFSLILESASTNQTSMYLCASSIRTGASTGELFFGEGSRLTVL.

V is TRBV5-5 and J is TRBJ1-2, with unresolved D. There are 12 residues in the CDR3. Trimming stripped 0 bases from V and 8 bases from J, with 8 bases between. In germline, CDR1 is SGHKS, CDR2 YYEKEE (reference sequence). CDR3 loop: CASSLGARGYTF. The CDR3 nucleotides read TGTGCCAGCAGCTTGGGGGCACGAGGCTACACCTTC. The full variable domain, completed using reference TRBV5-5 and TRBJ1-2, is DAGVTQSPTHLIKTRGQQVTLRCSPISGHKSVSWYQQVLGQGPQFIFQYYEKEERGRGNFPDRFSARQFPNYSSELNVNALLLGDSALYLCASSLGARGYTFGSGTRLTVV.

This clone was detected once. The chain links TRBV11-3 to TRBJ2-1; 9 bases fit TRBD1. This CDR3 is 13 amino acids long. The V segment lost 5 bases and the J segment 5 bases; nucleotides outside the gene matches: 1. Germline CDR1 is SGHNT and CDR2 is YENEEA. This CDR3 is CASSRDRDNEQFF. DNA for the CDR3: TGTGCCAGCAGCCGGGACAGGGACAATGAGCAGTTCTTC.

This clone has just one count. The chain recombines TRBV19 with TRBJ2-7, with a possible D match to TRBD2 (5 bases). The germline gives CDR1 LNHDA, CDR2 SQIVND (reference sequence). The V and J ends lost 2 bases and 3 bases respectively, with 14 bases between them. The CDR3 has 15 residues. CDR3 loop: CASSILPDGGYEQYF. The CDR3 bases are TGTGCCAGTAGTATACTCCCCGACGGAGGCTACGAGCAGTACTTC.

The chain is built from TRBV3-1 (or the pseudogene TRBV3-2) and TRBJ1-1, with a possible D match to TRBD1 (6 bases). The CDR3 contains 12 residues. CDR1 and CDR2 from the germline V gene are LGHDT and YNNKEL (reference sequence). V lost 7 bases to trimming and J lost 7 bases, with 13 bases between them. CDR3 sequence reads: CASTNGRGEAFF. CDR3 DNA: TGTGCCAGCACCAATGGCAGGGGTGAAGCTTTCTTT.

This chain links TRBV6-5 with TRBJ2-7; D possibly corresponds to TRBD2 (7 bases). The germline CDR1 and CDR2 sequences are MNHEY and SVGAGI. The CDR3 sequence is 14 residues long. Trimming took 2 bases from V and 4 from J, leaving 12 bases between them. CDR3 in amino acids: CASSYTGGGYEQYF. CDR3 nucleotide sequence: TGTGCCAGCAGTTACACGGGGGGCGGATACGAGCAGTACTTC.

The chain couples TRBV12-3 or TRBV12-4 to TRBJ2-3; D unclear. The CDR3 extends over 11 amino acids. V lost 5 bases and J lost 5, with 5 bases in between. As DNA, the CDR3 is TGTGCCAGCAGTCGAAAAGATACGCAGTATTTT. It yields the protein CASSRKDTQYF.

This rearrangement joins TRBV27 to TRBJ1-1; D gene unclear. Germline V gives CDR1 MNHEY, CDR2 SMNVEV (reference sequence). CDR3 length equals 14 residues. V was pared by 4 bases and J by 4 bases, with 13 bases between. The CDR3 reads CASSYKGSGTEAFF. The CDR3 DNA sequence: TGTGCCAGCAGTTATAAGGGCTCGGGCACTGAAGCTTTCTTT.

The gene calls are TRBV29-1 and TRBJ2-7, with 9 bases matching TRBD2. Per germline, CDR1 SQVTM and CDR2 ANQGSEA. The V segment lost 6 bases and the J segment 3 bases; nucleotides outside the gene matches: 6. This CDR3 spans 13 amino acids. The CDR3 region is CSVRTSDNYEQYF. The CDR3 DNA reads as TGCAGCGTCCGGACTAGCGACAACTACGAGCAGTACTTC.

This chain uses TRBV4-1 with TRBJ1-3; 8 nucleotides align to TRBD1. The junction had 9 bases not matched to a gene; V was cut back by 0 bases and J by 2 bases. This CDR3 comprises 18 residues. Per germline, CDR1 MGHRA and CDR2 YSYEKL. CDR3 sequence (DNA): TGCGCCAGCAGCCAAGATGTCCTACAGGGGGTAGCTGGAAACACCATATATTTT. This gives the protein CASSQDVLQGVAGNTIYF.

This chain links TRBV12-3 or TRBV12-4 with TRBJ2-3; D call uncertain. The CDR3 covers 11 residues. V dropped 7 bases and J dropped 11 bases, with 13 bases sitting between them. CDR3 sequence: CASMVGMRQYF. The DNA for the CDR3 is TGTGCCAGCATGGTTGGGATGAGGCAGTATTTT.

J is TRBJ2-1 and V is TRBV13, with 8 bases matching TRBD1. The J segment lost 0 bases and the V segment lost 4 bases, leaving 5 bases of the junction unmatched. The germline V gene encodes CDR1 PRHDT and CDR2 FYEKMQ (reference sequence). The CDR3 has 16 residues. CDR3 amino acids: CASSSNTGGSYNEQFF. CDR3 nucleotides: TGTGCCAGCAGCTCGAATACAGGGGGCTCCTACAATGAGCAGTTCTTC. Combining the CDR3 with reference TRBV13 and TRBJ2-1 gives the whole variable domain AAGVIQSPRHLIKEKRETATLKCYPIPRHDTVYWYQQGPGQDPQFLISFYEKMQSDKGSIPDRFSAQQFSDYHSELNMSSLELGDSALYFCASSSNTGGSYNEQFFGPGTRLTVL.

The J gene is TRBJ1-6, the V gene TRBV5-6; 7 positions agree with TRBD1. The ends lost 2 bases at V and 8 bases at J; junction bases unmatched: 7. CDR1 is SGHDT and CDR2 is YYEEEE in the germline V gene. The CDR3 is made up of 15 amino acids. In nucleotides, the CDR3 is TGTGCCAGCAGCTTTCGCGACAGGGAATATTCACCCCTCCACTTT. This sequence encodes CASSFRDREYSPLHF.

This chain connects TRBV12-5 to TRBJ2-3; TRBD2 matches 10 bases. The CDR3 is 14 amino acids. With 4 bases clipped from V and 11 bases from J, the junction kept 9 bases outside the gene matches. Looked up from germline, CDR1 is LGHNT and CDR2 is FRNRAP. The CDR3 DNA sequence: TGTGCTAGTGGTTCCGGAGCGGGAGGGCCGAGGCAGTATTTT. The encoded protein is CASGSGAGGPRQYF.

The V gene is TRBV27, the J gene TRBJ2-7; TRBD2 aligns across 7 bases. This CDR3 is built from 15 residues. Germline V lookup: CDR1 MNHEY, CDR2 SMNVEV (reference sequence). The J segment lost 3 bases and the V segment lost 1 base, leaving 6 bases of the junction unmatched. In nucleotides, the CDR3 is TGTGCCAGCAGTTTATGGGCTAGCGGCGGCTACGAGCAGTACTTC. Translating gives CASSLWASGGYEQYF.

The chain couples TRBV4-1 to TRBJ1-1; 8 bases map to TRBD1. Germline CDR1 reads MGHRA; CDR2 reads YSYEKL. This CDR3 comprises 16 residues. J was trimmed by 7 bases and V by 6 bases; bases with no gene match: 16. The DNA of the CDR3 is TGCGCCAGCAGTCGACTACCCCCGGGACAGGAGGGTGAAGCTTTCTTT. Amino acids: CASSRLPPGQEGEAFF.

The chain couples TRBV10-3 to TRBJ2-7; no clear D. Germline V gene sequence: CDR1 ENHRY, CDR2 SYGVKD. V lost 2 bases to trimming and J lost 7 bases, with 12 bases between them. The CDR3 has 13 residues. CDR3 sequence (DNA): TGTGCCATCAGTGAGGGGCTGGGAAAAGAGCAGTACTTC. Its translation: CAISEGLGKEQYF.

CDR3 sequence reads: CASISGAAGPSGNTIYF. The CDR3 DNA reads as TGTGCCAGCATCAGTGGGGCGGCAGGGCCATCTGGAAACACCATATATTTT. This chain uses TRBV28 with TRBJ1-3, with a weak D call TRBD1 (5 bases). Germline assignment: CDR1 MDHEN and CDR2 SYDVKM. The CDR3 spans 17 residues. The V and J ends lost 7 bases and 1 base respectively, with 20 bases between them.